This record covers a single T cell receptor (beta chain). Trimming cost V 8 bases and J 0 bases; bases outside gene matches: 13. CDR3 length: 17 residues. Per the germline V gene, CDR1 is SEHNR and CDR2 is FQNEAQ (reference sequence). The data stem from a study of technical replicates of blood from a handful of donors. Data came from immunoSEQ multiplex PCR; TCRdb stores just in-frame clones and leaves some out. Among 100,000 or so clones listed, about 96% were seen once. Sample: T cells isolated from PBMCs. The chain employs TRBV7-9 and TRBJ2-3; 8 bases are shared with TRBD1. The sequence came from a human donor in good health. The DNA for the CDR3 is TGTGCCAGCGAACACGTGCAGGGGGCCGCTAGCACAGATACGCAGTATTTT. It translates to CASEHVQGAASTDTQYF.